This T cell receptor beta chain was captured by sequencing in a study of PD-1 blockade in mismatch repair-deficient tumors. The time point here: roughly ten-day in vitro stimulation with candidate neoantigen peptide 5. Seven or eight ELISpot-reactive neoantigen peptides each drove a roughly eleven-day in vitro stimulation. Baseline for clone expansion was a parallel culture with no peptide. The repertoire was sequenced with immunoSEQ multiplex PCR; TCRdb's copy has only in-frame clones and lacks some. This sample has 16,000 or so clones, with approximately 80% found just once. About this clone: Its antigen is as yet unknown.

CDR3 length equals 14 residues. Trimming took 3 bases from V and 4 from J, leaving 12 bases between them. Germline CDR1 is MDHEN and CDR2 is SYDVKM. The sample consisted of cells cultured in vitro, taken from a patient treated with pembrolizumab. The sequence was obtained from an adult with mismatch repair-deficient cancer. The J gene is TRBJ1-2, the V gene TRBV28, with D hard to call. The chain's CDR3 is CASSLSTVTYGYTF. CDR3 DNA: TGTGCCAGCAGTTTGTCTACAGTAACCTATGGCTACACCTTC.